The 12 T cell receptor beta chains below were found in one sample sequenced in a study of T cells in Graves' hyperthyroidism and ophthalmopathy. RNA transcripts provided the source from which TCR beta CDR3 regions were amplified. Using the HTBI primer set, a first-round RT-PCR was run on the TCR CDR3. TCRdb processed the multiplex PCR reads anew with MiXCR; each CDR3 protein has one entry. The sample has hundreds of thousands of distinct CDR3 sequences, around 21% seen once. Material for sequencing was blood. The receptors shown here come from a young man with Graves' ophthalmopathy.

The V and J genes are TRBV30 and TRBJ2-1; 12 bases agree with TRBD2. V lost 0 bases and J lost 7; bases outside the gene matches: 4. This CDR3 region has 15 residues. The germline V gene encodes CDR1 GTSNPN and CDR2 SVGIG (reference sequence). In nucleotides, the CDR3 is TGTGCCTGGAGTGTGCTAGCGGGAGGGCCTAATGAGCAGTTCTTC. Its translation is CAWSVLAGGPNEQFF.

J is TRBJ2-2 and V is TRBV10-3, with D perhaps matching TRBD1 (6 bases). Germline assignment: CDR1 ENHRY and CDR2 SYGVKD. This CDR3 has 16 residues. Trimming cost V 3 bases and J 2 bases, with 13 bases left between them. The CDR3 bases are TGTGCCATCAGTGAAAGGGGGTATGGCAACACCGGGGAGCTGTTTTTT. This translates into CAISERGYGNTGELFF.

The CDR3 sequence is CASTGRVNTEAFF. CDR3 in DNA: TGTGCCAGCACCGGACGGGTGAACACTGAAGCTTTCTTT. The chain uses TRBV2 and TRBJ1-1; the D is unclear. CDR3 length: 13 residues. Trimming stripped 7 bases from V and 0 bases from J, with 9 bases between. Germline CDR1 is SNHLY and CDR2 is FYNNEI.

Notes on this clonotype: One end of the junction does not line up with germline, which may come from a read error. The genes are TRBV5-4 and TRBJ2-2, with D perhaps matching TRBD2 (6 bases). From germline, CDR1 is SGHNT and CDR2 YYREEE (reference sequence). The CDR3 consists of 16 residues. The CDR3 DNA follows: TGTGCCAGCAGCCCATCCGCGACTAGAGTCCCCGGGCAGCTGTTTTTT. It encodes CASSPSATRVPGQLFF.

The J gene is TRBJ2-7, the V gene TRBV6-2 or TRBV6-3, with 7 bases lining up with TRBD2. Germline V gives CDR1 MNHEY, CDR2 SVGEGT. Trimming took 11 bases from V and 2 from J; bases not matched to a gene: 12. CDR3 length: 14 residues. The CDR3 region is CASEAGVRTYEQYF. The CDR3 bases are TGTGCCTCCGAGGCGGGAGTGAGAACCTACGAGCAGTACTTC.

This clonotype was recorded only once. The chain's CDR3 is CASSGGGILAGGETQYF. CDR3 bases: TGTGCCAGCAGCGGAGGAGGGATCTTAGCGGGCGGGGAGACCCAGTACTTC. The V call is TRBV4-2, the J call TRBJ2-5; 7 bases match TRBD2. Germline trimming cut 5 bases from V and 5 bases from J; bases unmatched to any gene: 17. Germline V gene data show CDR1 as LGHNA and CDR2 as YNFKEQ. The CDR3 has 17 amino acids.

The V call is TRBV28, the J call TRBJ2-3; 11 nucleotides line up with TRBD2. After removal of 2 bases from V and 1 base from J, the junction contained 2 bases not matched to a gene. The CDR3 runs 16 residues. Germline V lookup: CDR1 MDHEN, CDR2 SYDVKM. The CDR3 loop reads CASSLVAGGGTDTQYF. The CDR3 coding sequence is TGTGCCAGCAGTTTAGTAGCGGGAGGGGGCACAGATACGCAGTATTTT.

This clonotype was seen once. The chain employs TRBV11-2 and TRBJ2-7; 14 bases are shared with TRBD2. The CDR3 contains 15 residues. Germline trimming cut 5 bases from V and 5 bases from J; bases unmatched to any gene: 5. In germline, CDR1 is SGHAT, CDR2 FQNNGV. The CDR3 coding sequence is TGTGCCAGCAGCCGGGGGACTAGCGGGAGAAACGAGCAGTACTTC. Translating gives CASSRGTSGRNEQYF.

The chain has TRBV7-3 and TRBJ2-1; perhaps TRBD2 as D (5 bases). The V gene lost 5 bases and the J gene lost 5 bases, with 13 bases spanning the gap. CDR3 size: 14 residues. CDR1 is SGHTA and CDR2 is FQGTGA in the germline V gene. CDR3 sequence: CASSPSSGHNEQFF. The CDR3 DNA is TGTGCCAGCAGCCCATCGAGCGGCCACAATGAGCAGTTCTTC.

The chain joins TRBV5-5 to TRBJ1-1; possible D gene TRBD1, 5 bases. From germline, CDR1 is SGHKS and CDR2 YYEKEE (reference sequence). CDR3 length: 14 residues. The V and J ends lost 2 bases and 6 bases respectively, with 14 bases between them. The chain's CDR3 is CASSFGQSGAEAFF. CDR3 bases: TGTGCCAGCAGCTTCGGCCAGTCGGGGGCTGAAGCTTTCTTT.

This clonotype was recorded many times. The chain combines TRBV7-3 with TRBJ2-6; D perhaps matches TRBD2 (7 bases). The germline gives CDR1 SGHTA, CDR2 FQGTGA. Deletions cut 6 bases from V and 2 bases from J, with 11 bases between. The CDR3 is made up of 15 amino acids. The CDR3 DNA reads as TGTGCCAGCAGTCGGGGGGCGGCTGGGGCCAACGTCCTGACTTTC. Residues: CASSRGAAGANVLTF.

This clonotype was observed many times. The V gene is TRBV7-8, the J gene TRBJ2-4; D call uncertain. The CDR3 length is 16 residues. Germline V gene sequence: CDR1 SGHVS, CDR2 FQNEAQ. The V gene lost 3 bases and the J gene lost 0 bases, with 12 bases spanning the gap. Written as DNA, the CDR3 is TGTGCCAGCAGCTTCCCCGAATCGGTAGCCAAAAACATTCAGTACTTC. The encoded protein is CASSFPESVAKNIQYF. Complete variable domain (other parts from reference TRBV7-8 and TRBJ2-4): GAGVSQSPRYKVAKRGQDVALRCDPISGHVSLFWYQQALGQGPEFLTYFQNEAQLDKSGLPSDRFFAERPEGSVSTLKIQRTQQEDSAVYLCASSFPESVAKNIQYFGAGTRLSVL.